This TCR beta chain was found in a study of post-analysis software for immune sequencing data (dated by TCRdb to between 2014 and 2017). At the level of the whole study: The recorded disease courses included relapsing-remitting, secondary progressive and progressive-relapsing multiple sclerosis, and some patients had no subtype annotation. A subset of samples was prepared in parallel using single-end sample barcoding, then pooled and co-amplified after Illumina adapter ligation. The patient repertoires were set against about 12 previously published healthy control repertoires from donors whose ages ranged from roughly 6 to 25 years. The paper's findings and limits, for the study overall: The multiple sclerosis patient group was slightly younger than the control group. Significantly higher frequencies in patients than in controls were found for five or six TRBV segments, including TRBV5-6, TRBV5-1 and TRBV20-1. Direct clustering with F measure showed strong co-clustering of samples prepared in the same batch, prompting a batch-effect correction. Significantly lower normalized Chao1 diversity was found in multiple sclerosis patients than in controls, suggesting substantial peripheral T-cell clonal expansion.

Reading the germline V gene gives CDR1 MNHEY and CDR2 SVGEGT. The CDR3 goes from the cysteine to the phenylalanine over 13 residues. Only CDR3 DNA is held: 39 bases, read in frame from base 1. TCR beta repertoires were profiled from peripheral blood of under 15 young patients with multiple sclerosis to demonstrate the VDJtools post-analysis software. The patients with multiple sclerosis were children and adolescents between roughly 6 and 15 years of age. Remarks on this clonotype: What this receptor recognizes is not known. The junction and the germline gene differ at one end; a read error may be behind it.

The library was built by means of PCR. Instrument on record: Illumina HiSeq 2500. To reduce PCR and sequencing biases, unique molecular identifiers were built into the TCR beta cDNA libraries. Roughly 500,000 cDNA molecules were obtained for every 1 to 10 million input T cells, so each molecule roughly corresponded to one T cell. The same protocol used for the earlier healthy control dataset was applied to prepare and sequence the patient libraries. Within a given batch, samples were prepared together, multiplexed and sequenced on the same HiSeq lane. Per the source publication's procedure: Raw barcoded reads were processed with MIGEC, and single-read molecular identifier groups were discarded before consensus assembly and CDR3 extraction. Clonotype tables were post-analysed with VDJtools, and diversity was normalized by down-sampling all datasets to the smallest sample size. Repertoire overlap clustering matched CDR3 amino acid but not nucleotide sequences to correct batch-related cross-sample contamination. TCRdb reworked the public reads: Q25 trimming with fastp, MiXCR clone assembly, productive beta chains retained. Every distinct CDR3 protein forms one entry, paired with its most common genes and DNA. What appears here as the V and J calls and clone size reflects TCRdb's work, not the paper's. The sample table shows hundreds of thousands of distinct CDR3 sequences, and 25% to 30% are seen once. In total, the top ten clones hold roughly 0.57% of the sample.

Rearrangement joined TRBV6-2 or TRBV6-3 to TRBJ2-7; too little of a D gene remains to name it. The source is a girl between 5 and 17 years old with multiple sclerosis. The source material was blood. The nucleotide sequence is TGTGCCAGCAGCGAGACTGAGACCTACGAGCAGTGCTTC. Translation gives CASSETETYEQCF.